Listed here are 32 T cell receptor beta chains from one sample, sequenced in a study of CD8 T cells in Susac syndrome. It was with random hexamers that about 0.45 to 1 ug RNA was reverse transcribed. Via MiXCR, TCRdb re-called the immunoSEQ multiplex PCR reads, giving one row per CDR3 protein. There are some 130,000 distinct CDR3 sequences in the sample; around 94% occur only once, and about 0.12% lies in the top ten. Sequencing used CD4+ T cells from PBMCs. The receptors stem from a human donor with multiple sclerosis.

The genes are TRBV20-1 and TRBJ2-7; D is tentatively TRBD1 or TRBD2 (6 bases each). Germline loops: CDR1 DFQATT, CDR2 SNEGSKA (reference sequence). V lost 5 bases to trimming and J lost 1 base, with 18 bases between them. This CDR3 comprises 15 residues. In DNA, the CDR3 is TGCAGTGCTGGTCAAGGAGGGGGGATTTCCTACGAGCAGTACTTC. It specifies CSAGQGGGISYEQYF.

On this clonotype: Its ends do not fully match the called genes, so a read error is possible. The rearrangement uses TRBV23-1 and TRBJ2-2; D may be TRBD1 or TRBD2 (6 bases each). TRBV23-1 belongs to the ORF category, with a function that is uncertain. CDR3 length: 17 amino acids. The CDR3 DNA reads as TGCGCCAGCAGTCACGGGGGTGGGGGGCATAACAACGGGGAGCTGTTTTTT. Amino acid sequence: CASSHGGGGHNNGELFF.

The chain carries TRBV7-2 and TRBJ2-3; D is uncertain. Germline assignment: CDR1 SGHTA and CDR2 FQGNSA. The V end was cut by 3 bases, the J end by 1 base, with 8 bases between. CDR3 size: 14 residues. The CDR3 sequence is CASSFSTGTDTQYF. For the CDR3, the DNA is TGTGCCAGCAGCTTTAGTACCGGCACAGATACGCAGTATTTT. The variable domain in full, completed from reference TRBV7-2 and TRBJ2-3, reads GAGVSQSPSNKVTEKGKDVELRCDPISGHTALYWYRQSLGQGLEFLIYFQGNSAPDKSGLPSDRFSAERTGGSVSTLTIQRTQQEDSAVYLCASSFSTGTDTQYFGPGTRLTVL.

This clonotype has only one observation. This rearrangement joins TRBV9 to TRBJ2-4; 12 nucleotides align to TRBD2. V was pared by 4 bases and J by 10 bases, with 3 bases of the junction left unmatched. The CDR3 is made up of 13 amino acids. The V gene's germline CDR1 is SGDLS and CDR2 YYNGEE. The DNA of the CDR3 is TGTGCCAGCAGCCCCGGGACTAGCGGGATTCAGTACTTC. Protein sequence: CASSPGTSGIQYF. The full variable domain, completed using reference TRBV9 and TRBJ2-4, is DSGVTQTPKHLITATGQRVTLRCSPRSGDLSVYWYQQSLDQGLQFLIQYYNGEERAKGNILERFSAQQFPDLHSELNLSSLELGDSALYFCASSPGTSGIQYFGAGTRLSVL.

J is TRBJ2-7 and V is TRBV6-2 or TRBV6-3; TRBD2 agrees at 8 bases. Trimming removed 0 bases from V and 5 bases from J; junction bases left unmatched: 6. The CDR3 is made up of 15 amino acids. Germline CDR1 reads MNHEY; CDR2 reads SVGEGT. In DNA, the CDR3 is TGTGCCAGCAGTTACTCCTTCCCGGGAGGGAACGAGCAGTACTTC. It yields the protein CASSYSFPGGNEQYF.

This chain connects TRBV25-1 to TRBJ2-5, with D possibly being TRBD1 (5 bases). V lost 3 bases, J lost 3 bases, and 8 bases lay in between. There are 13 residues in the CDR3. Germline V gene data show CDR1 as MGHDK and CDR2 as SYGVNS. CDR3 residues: CASSEEGEETQYF. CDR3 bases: TGTGCCAGCAGTGAGGAAGGGGAAGAGACCCAGTACTTC.

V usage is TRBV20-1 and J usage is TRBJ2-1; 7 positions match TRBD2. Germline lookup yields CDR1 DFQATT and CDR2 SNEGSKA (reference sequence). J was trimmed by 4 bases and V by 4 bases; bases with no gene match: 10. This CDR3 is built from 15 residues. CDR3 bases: TGCAGTGCTACCCAGGGAGCGGGAAGATACAATGAGCAGTTCTTC. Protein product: CSATQGAGRYNEQFF.

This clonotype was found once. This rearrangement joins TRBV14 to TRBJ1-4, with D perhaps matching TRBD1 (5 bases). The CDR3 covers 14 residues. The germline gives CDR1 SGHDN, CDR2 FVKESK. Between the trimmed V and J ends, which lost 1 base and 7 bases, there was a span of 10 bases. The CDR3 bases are TGTGCCAGCAGCCAAGCCAGGGCCGGTGAAAAACTGTTTTTT. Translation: CASSQARAGEKLFF.

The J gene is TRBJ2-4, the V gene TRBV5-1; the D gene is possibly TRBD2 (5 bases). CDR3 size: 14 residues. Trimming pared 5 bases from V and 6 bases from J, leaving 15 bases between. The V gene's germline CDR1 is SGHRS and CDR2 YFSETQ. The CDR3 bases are TGCGCCAGCAGTAATCCGGAGGTTCTAAACATTCAGTACTTC. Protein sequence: CASSNPEVLNIQYF.

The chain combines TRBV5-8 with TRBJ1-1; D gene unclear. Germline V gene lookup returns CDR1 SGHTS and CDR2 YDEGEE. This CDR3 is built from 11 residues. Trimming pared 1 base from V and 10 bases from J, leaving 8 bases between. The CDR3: CASSLYGGAFF. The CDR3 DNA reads TGTGCCAGCAGCTTGTACGGCGGAGCTTTCTTT.

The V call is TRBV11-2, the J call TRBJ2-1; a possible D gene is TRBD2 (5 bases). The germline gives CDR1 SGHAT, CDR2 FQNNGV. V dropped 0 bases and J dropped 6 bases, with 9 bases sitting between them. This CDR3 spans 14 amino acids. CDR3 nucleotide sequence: TGTGCCAGCAGCTTAGATGGCCTAGCCAATGAGCAGTTCTTC. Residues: CASSLDGLANEQFF. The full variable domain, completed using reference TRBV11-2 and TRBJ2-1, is EAGVAQSPRYKIIEKRQSVAFWCNPISGHATLYWYQQILGQGPKLLIQFQNNGVVDDSQLPKDRFSAERLKGVDSTLKIQPAKLEDSAVYLCASSLDGLANEQFFGPGTRLTVL.

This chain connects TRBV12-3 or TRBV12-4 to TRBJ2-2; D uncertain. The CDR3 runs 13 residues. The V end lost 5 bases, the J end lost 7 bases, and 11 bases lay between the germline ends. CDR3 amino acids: CASSPDIDGELFF. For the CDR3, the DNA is TGTGCCAGCAGTCCCGACATAGACGGGGAGCTGTTTTTT.

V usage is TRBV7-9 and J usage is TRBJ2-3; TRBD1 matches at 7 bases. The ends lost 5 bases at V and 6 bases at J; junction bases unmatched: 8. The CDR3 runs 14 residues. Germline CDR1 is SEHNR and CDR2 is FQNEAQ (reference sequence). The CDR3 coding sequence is TGTGCCAGCAGCCTACAGGGGCCGGGGGATACGCAGTATTTT. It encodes CASSLQGPGDTQYF. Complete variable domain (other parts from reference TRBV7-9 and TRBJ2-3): DTGVSQNPRHKITKRGQNVTFRCDPISEHNRLYWYRQTLGQGPEFLTYFQNEAQLEKSRLLSDRFSAERPKGSFSTLEIQRTEQGDSAMYLCASSLQGPGDTQYFGPGTRLTVL.

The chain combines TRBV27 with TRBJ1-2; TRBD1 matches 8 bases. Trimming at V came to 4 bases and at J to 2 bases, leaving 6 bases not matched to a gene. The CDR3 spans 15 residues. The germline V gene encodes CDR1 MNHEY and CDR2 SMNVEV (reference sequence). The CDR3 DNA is TGTGCCAGCAGTTATGACCCAGGGGGCAACTATGGCTACACCTTC. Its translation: CASSYDPGGNYGYTF.

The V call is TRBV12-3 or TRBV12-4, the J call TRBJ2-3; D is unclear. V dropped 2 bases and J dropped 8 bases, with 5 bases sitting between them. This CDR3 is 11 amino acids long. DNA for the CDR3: TGTGCCAGCAGTTTAATTGGTACGCAGTATTTT. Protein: CASSLIGTQYF.

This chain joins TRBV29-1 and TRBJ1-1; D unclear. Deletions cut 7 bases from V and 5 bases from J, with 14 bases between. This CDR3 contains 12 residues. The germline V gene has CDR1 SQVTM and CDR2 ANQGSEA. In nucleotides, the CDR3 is TGCAGCGCCTCGGGGAGGACGACTGAAGCTTTCTTT. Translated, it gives CSASGRTTEAFF.

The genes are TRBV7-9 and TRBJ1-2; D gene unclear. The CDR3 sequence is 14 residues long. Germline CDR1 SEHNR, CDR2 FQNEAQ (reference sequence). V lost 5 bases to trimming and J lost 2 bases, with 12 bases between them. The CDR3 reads CASSADGSNYGYTF. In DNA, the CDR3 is TGTGCCAGCAGCGCGGACGGCTCGAACTATGGCTACACCTTC.

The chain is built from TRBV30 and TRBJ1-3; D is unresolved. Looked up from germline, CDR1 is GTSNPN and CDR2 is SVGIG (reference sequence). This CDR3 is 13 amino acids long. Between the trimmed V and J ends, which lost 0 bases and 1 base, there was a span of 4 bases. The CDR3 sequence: CAWSVTSGNTIYF. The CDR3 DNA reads TGTGCCTGGAGTGTGACGTCTGGAAACACCATATATTTT.

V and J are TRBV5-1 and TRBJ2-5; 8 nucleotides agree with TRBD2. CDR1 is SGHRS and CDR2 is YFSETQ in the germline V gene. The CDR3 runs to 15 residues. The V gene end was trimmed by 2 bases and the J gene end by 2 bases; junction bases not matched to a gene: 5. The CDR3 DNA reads TGCGCCAGCAGCTTAGCGGGAGCTAATCAAGAGACCCAGTACTTC. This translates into CASSLAGANQETQYF.

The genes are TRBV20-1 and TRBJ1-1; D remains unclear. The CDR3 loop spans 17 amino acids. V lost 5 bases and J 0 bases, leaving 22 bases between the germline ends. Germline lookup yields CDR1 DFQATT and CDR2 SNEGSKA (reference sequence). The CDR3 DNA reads TGCAGTGCTGGCCGGGAGGGAAGGAGCCTCATGAACACTGAAGCTTTCTTT. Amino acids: CSAGREGRSLMNTEAFF.

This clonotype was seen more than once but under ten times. CDR3 sequence: CASSTQEYEQYF. The CDR3 coding sequence is TGTGCCAGCTCGACGCAAGAATACGAGCAGTACTTC. The rearrangement links TRBV18 to TRBJ2-7; D is unclear. Germline V lookup: CDR1 KGHSH, CDR2 LQKENI. There are 12 residues in the CDR3. The V end lost 6 bases, the J end lost 4 bases, and 10 bases lay between the germline ends.

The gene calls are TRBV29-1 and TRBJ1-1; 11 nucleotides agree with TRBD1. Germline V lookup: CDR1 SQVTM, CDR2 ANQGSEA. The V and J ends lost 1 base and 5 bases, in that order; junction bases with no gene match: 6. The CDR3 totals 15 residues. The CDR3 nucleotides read TGCAGCGTTGAAGTTGGACAGGGGGCTCGTACTGAAGCTTTCTTT. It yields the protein CSVEVGQGARTEAFF.

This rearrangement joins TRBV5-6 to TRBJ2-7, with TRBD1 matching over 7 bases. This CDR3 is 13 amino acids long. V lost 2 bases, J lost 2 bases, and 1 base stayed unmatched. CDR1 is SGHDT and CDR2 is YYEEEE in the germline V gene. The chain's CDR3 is CASSFTGAYEQYF. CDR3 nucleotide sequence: TGTGCCAGCAGCTTTACAGGGGCCTACGAGCAGTACTTC.

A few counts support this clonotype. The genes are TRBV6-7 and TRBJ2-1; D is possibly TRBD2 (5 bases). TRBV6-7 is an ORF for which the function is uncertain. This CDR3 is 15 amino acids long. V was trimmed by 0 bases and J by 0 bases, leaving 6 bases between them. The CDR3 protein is CASSYSGSSYNEQFF. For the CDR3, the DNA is TGTGCCAGCAGTTACTCTGGGAGCTCCTACAATGAGCAGTTCTTC.

CDR3 coding DNA: TGTGCCAGCAGGGGAGCGTCAGATACGCAGTATTTT. Its translation: CASRGASDTQYF. The chain uses TRBV6-6 and TRBJ2-3; TRBD2 is a possible D gene (5 bases). CDR1 MNHNY and CDR2 SVGAGI come from the germline V gene (reference sequence). The CDR3 contains 12 residues. Trimming stripped 6 bases from V and 4 bases from J, with 8 bases between.

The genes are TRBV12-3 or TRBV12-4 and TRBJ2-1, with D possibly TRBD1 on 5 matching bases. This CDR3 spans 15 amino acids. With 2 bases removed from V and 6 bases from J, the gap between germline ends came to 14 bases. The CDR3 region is CASSLTGGSLNEQFF. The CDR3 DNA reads TGTGCCAGCAGTTTAACAGGTGGCAGCCTCAATGAGCAGTTCTTC.

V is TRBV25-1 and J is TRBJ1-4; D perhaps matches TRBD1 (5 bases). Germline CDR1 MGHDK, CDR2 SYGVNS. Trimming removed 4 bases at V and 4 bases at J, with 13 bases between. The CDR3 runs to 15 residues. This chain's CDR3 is CASSGPGRNNEKLFF. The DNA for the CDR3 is TGTGCCAGCAGTGGGCCGGGACGGAATAATGAAAAACTGTTTTTT.

The CDR3: CASSLRLLSYNEQFF. The CDR3 bases are TGTGCCAGCAGCTTGAGACTCCTCTCCTACAATGAGCAGTTCTTC. V usage is TRBV5-4 and J usage is TRBJ2-1; D uncertain. The CDR3 is made up of 15 amino acids. CDR1 SGHNT and CDR2 YYREEE come from the germline V gene (reference sequence). Between the trimmed V and J ends, which lost 1 base and 0 bases, there was a span of 8 bases.

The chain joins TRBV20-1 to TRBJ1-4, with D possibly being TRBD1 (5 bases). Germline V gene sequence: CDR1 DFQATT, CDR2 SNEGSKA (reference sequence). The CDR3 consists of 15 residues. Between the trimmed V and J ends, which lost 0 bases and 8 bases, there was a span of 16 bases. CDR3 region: CSARDWDLRYEKLFF. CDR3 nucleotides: TGCAGTGCTAGAGATTGGGACTTACGGTACGAAAAACTGTTTTTT.

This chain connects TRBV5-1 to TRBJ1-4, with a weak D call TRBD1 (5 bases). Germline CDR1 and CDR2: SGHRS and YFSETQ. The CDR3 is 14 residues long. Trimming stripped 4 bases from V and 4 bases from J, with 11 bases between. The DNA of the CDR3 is TGCGCCAGCAGCGGGGCAGCGATTAATGAAAAACTGTTTTTT. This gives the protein CASSGAAINEKLFF.

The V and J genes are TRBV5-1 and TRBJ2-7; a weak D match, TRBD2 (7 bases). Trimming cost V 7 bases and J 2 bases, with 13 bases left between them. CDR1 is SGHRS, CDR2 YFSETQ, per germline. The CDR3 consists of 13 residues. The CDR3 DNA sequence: TGCGCCAGCGCCAGGGAGGGGGCCTACGAGCAGTACTTC. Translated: CASAREGAYEQYF.

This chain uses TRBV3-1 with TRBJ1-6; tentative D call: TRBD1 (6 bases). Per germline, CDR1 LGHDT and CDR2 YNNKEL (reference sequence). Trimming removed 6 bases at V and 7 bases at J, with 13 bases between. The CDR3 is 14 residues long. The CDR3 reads CASSRGQLNSPLHF. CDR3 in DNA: TGTGCCAGCAGTCGTGGACAGCTAAATTCACCCCTCCACTTT.